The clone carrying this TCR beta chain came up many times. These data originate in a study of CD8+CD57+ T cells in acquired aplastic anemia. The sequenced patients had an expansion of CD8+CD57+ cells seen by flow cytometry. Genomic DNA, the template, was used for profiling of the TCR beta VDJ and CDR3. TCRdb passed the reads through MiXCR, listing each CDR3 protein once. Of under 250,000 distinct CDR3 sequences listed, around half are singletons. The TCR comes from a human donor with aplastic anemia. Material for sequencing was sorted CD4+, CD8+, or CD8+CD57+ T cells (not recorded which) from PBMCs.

The CDR3 DNA reads TGCGCCAGCAGCTTGGGCCCCAGGGGGCGCGAAGGCAATCAGCCCCAGCATTTT. This gives the protein CASSLGPRGREGNQPQHF. This rearrangement joins TRBV5-1 to TRBJ1-5; 8 bases fit TRBD1. J gave up 2 bases and V 0 bases, and 10 bases lay outside the gene matches. The CDR3 contains 18 residues. In germline, CDR1 is SGHRS, CDR2 YFSETQ.